One and the same sample provided the 29 T cell receptor beta chains below, sequenced in a study of blood T cells in healthy people across ages (dated by TCRdb to between 2014 and 2017). The library was produced with 5' RACE. Sequenced on an Illumina HiSeq 2500. A second roughly 7 to 11 cycle PCR used a sample-barcoded 5' primer and a J-beta primer mix. Using fastp trimming at Q25 and MiXCR clonotype assembly, TCRdb reanalyzed the public sequencing data and kept in-frame beta chains. Identical CDR3 proteins give one entry, which carries the most common genes and DNA. For this sample the table gives about 780,000 distinct CDR3 sequences, of which around half were detected only once. The top ten constitute roughly 20% of the sample. Sequenced: blood. These receptors came from a man older than 75 in good health.

This chain connects TRBV28 to TRBJ2-1; TRBD2 aligns across 9 bases. The CDR3 has 15 residues. Trimming at V came to 2 bases and at J to 10 bases, leaving 9 bases not matched to a gene. CDR1 is MDHEN, CDR2 SYDVKM, per germline. CDR3 in amino acids: CASSLGAGGPIEQFF. Written as DNA, the CDR3 is TGTGCCAGCAGTTTAGGAGCGGGGGGACCTATCGAGCAGTTCTTC.

The V gene is TRBV24-1, the J gene TRBJ1-1; 7 nucleotides line up with TRBD1. V gave up 3 bases and J gave up 5 bases; unmatched junction bases: 14. CDR1 and CDR2 from the germline V gene are KGHDR and SFDVKD. This CDR3 has 17 residues. The CDR3 nucleotides are TGTGCCACCAGTGATAGCATCCGAAGGGACAGTTCTACTGAAGCTTTCTTT. It is translated as CATSDSIRRDSSTEAFF.

This clonotype came up many times. The gene calls are TRBV7-2 and TRBJ2-1; D is uncertain. Between the trimmed V and J ends, which lost 1 base and 0 bases, there was a span of 7 bases. There are 15 residues in the CDR3. CDR1 and CDR2 from the germline V gene are SGHTA and FQGNSA. The CDR3 region is CASSLERNSYNEQFF. CDR3 nucleotide sequence: TGTGCCAGCAGCTTAGAAAGGAACTCCTACAATGAGCAGTTCTTC.

The chain recombines TRBV20-1 with TRBJ2-1, with a tentative D call TRBD2 (6 bases). The CDR3 is 13 residues long. The V end lost 4 bases, the J end lost 6 bases, and 13 bases lay between the germline ends. In germline, CDR1 is DFQATT, CDR2 SNEGSKA (reference sequence). CDR3 loop: CSAKRDWSNEQFF. CDR3 sequence (DNA): TGCAGTGCTAAACGGGACTGGTCCAATGAGCAGTTCTTC.

This clonotype was seen more than once but under ten times. CDR3 amino acids: CASSPVWGPTKGETQYF. In DNA, the CDR3 is TGTGCCAGCAGCCCAGTGTGGGGACCCACAAAGGGGGAGACCCAGTACTTC. The chain links TRBV7-9 to TRBJ2-7, with D possibly being TRBD1 or TRBD2 (5 bases each). The J call may be in error: the DNA end matches TRBJ2-5 better. The CDR3 sequence is 17 residues long. Germline CDR1 reads SEHNR; CDR2 reads FQNEAQ (reference sequence).

In this sample, this clonotype turned up many times. J is TRBJ1-1 and V is TRBV10-3; 7 positions match TRBD1. The germline V gene encodes CDR1 ENHRY and CDR2 SYGVKD. This CDR3 is built from 13 residues. V shed 7 bases, J shed 8 bases, and the junction held 10 bases outside the gene matches. The DNA for the CDR3 is TGTGCCATCACCCGGGACAGAGAAACGGAAGCTTTCTTT. Translated, it gives CAITRDRETEAFF.

The chain links TRBV6-5 to TRBJ2-1, with 8 positions matching TRBD2. The closer fit of TRBJ2-7 to the DNA end suggests the J call may be wrong. The germline CDR1 and CDR2 sequences are MNHEY and SVGAGI. The CDR3 runs 14 residues. The CDR3, as DNA: TGTGCCAGCCGGGGGGGACCGAACTACAATGAGCAGTACTTC. Its translation is CASRGGPNYNEQYF.

This clonotype turned up a few times. The chain is built from TRBV28 and TRBJ1-2; the match to TRBD1 covers 7 bases. Germline lookup yields CDR1 MDHEN and CDR2 SYDVKM. V gave up 5 bases and J gave up 4 bases; unmatched junction bases: 7. This CDR3 region has 14 residues. The CDR3 DNA sequence: TGTGCCAGCAGTGAACAGGGGCCGGGCTATGGCTACACCTTC. It specifies CASSEQGPGYGYTF.

This clonotype was recorded a few times. The chain is built from TRBV20-1 and TRBJ2-7; 7 positions agree with TRBD1. Germline values: CDR1 DFQATT, CDR2 SNEGSKA (reference sequence). The CDR3 sequence is 13 residues long. Unmatched junction bases numbered 4, after V lost 3 bases and J lost 2 bases. CDR3: CSARNRGAYEQYF. The CDR3 nucleotides are TGCAGTGCTAGGAACAGGGGAGCCTACGAGCAGTACTTC.

This clonotype was seen more than once but under ten times. The chain joins TRBV12-3 or TRBV12-4 to TRBJ2-3; no firm D call. This CDR3 comprises 11 residues. V lost 4 bases, J lost 9 bases, and 8 bases lay in between. CDR3 region: CASSSTRTQYF. CDR3 coding DNA: TGTGCCAGCAGTTCGACAAGAACGCAGTATTTT.

This clonotype showed up just a few times. In DNA, the CDR3 is TGTGCCAGCTCACTCTCGGGACAGGGAGGAGACAATGAGCAGTTCTTC. It codes for CASSLSGQGGDNEQFF. The rearrangement uses TRBV19 and TRBJ2-1, with 9 bases identical to TRBD1. The germline V gene encodes CDR1 LNHDA and CDR2 SQIVND (reference sequence). The length of the CDR3 is 16 residues. The junction had 14 bases not matched to a gene; V was cut back by 9 bases and J by 5 bases.

The chain couples TRBV5-1 to TRBJ1-4, with D perhaps matching TRBD1 (5 bases). Germline CDR1 is SGHRS and CDR2 is YFSETQ. Between the trimmed V and J ends, which lost 4 bases and 5 bases, there was a span of 18 bases. CDR3 length equals 16 residues. The CDR3 sequence: CASSRDYGYGNEKLFF. The CDR3 DNA follows: TGCGCCAGCAGCCGGGACTACGGTTATGGCAATGAAAAACTGTTTTTT.

This clonotype has a handful of counts. The genes are TRBV7-9 and TRBJ2-7; TRBD1 matches at 10 bases. J gave up 4 bases and V 4 bases, and 7 bases lay outside the gene matches. The CDR3 length is 15 residues. Germline values: CDR1 SEHNR, CDR2 FQNEAQ (reference sequence). The DNA for the CDR3 is TGTGCCAGCAGCTCCCGCGGGACAGGGGTTTACGAGCAGTACTTC. Encoded protein: CASSSRGTGVYEQYF.

This clonotype was picked up a small number of times. The rearrangement links TRBV20-1 to TRBJ2-7; 11 positions agree with TRBD2. Germline V gene sequence: CDR1 DFQATT, CDR2 SNEGSKA (reference sequence). After removal of 5 bases from V and 3 bases from J, the junction contained 6 bases not matched to a gene. This CDR3 region has 14 residues. The CDR3 bases are TGCAGTGCTCTAGCCGGGACTAGCGGCTACGAGCAGTACTTC. Its protein is CSALAGTSGYEQYF.

This chain's CDR3 is CSVGKDSFYEQYF. CDR3 bases: TGCAGCGTGGGAAAGGACAGCTTCTACGAGCAGTACTTC. The chain carries TRBV29-1 and TRBJ2-7; D may be TRBD1 (6 bases). The CDR3 covers 13 residues. V was clipped by 6 bases and J by 3 bases, with 15 bases between them. Per germline, CDR1 SQVTM and CDR2 ANQGSEA.

This clonotype was picked up a small number of times. The V call is TRBV11-2, the J call TRBJ2-7, with 7 bases that match TRBD2. The CDR3 runs to 15 residues. With 1 base clipped from V and 3 bases from J, the junction kept 6 bases outside the gene matches. The germline V gene has CDR1 SGHAT and CDR2 FQNNGV. CDR3 sequence: CASSLGASGDYEQYF. The CDR3 DNA reads as TGTGCCAGCAGCTTAGGGGCTAGCGGAGACTACGAGCAGTACTTC.

Regarding this clonotype: One end of the junction varies from germline; a read error may be responsible. The chain joins TRBV11-2 to TRBJ2-5; TRBD1 is a possible D gene (6 bases). The CDR3 covers 13 residues. In germline, CDR1 is SGHAT, CDR2 FQNNGV. CDR3 DNA: TGTGCCAGCAGCGGGACATCAACGGGGACCCGGTACTTC. Amino acid sequence: CASSGTSTGTRYF.

The rearrangement uses TRBV5-1 and TRBJ2-1; TRBD2 aligns across 12 bases. This CDR3 comprises 16 residues. The V segment lost 6 bases and the J segment 7 bases; nucleotides outside the gene matches: 11. Germline loops: CDR1 SGHRS, CDR2 YFSETQ. CDR3 sequence reads: CASTTALAGGGNEQFF. The CDR3 DNA reads TGCGCCAGCACCACGGCCCTAGCGGGAGGGGGGAATGAGCAGTTCTTC.

The rearrangement links TRBV4-2 to TRBJ2-3; TRBD2 matches 7 bases. Looked up from germline, CDR1 is LGHNA and CDR2 is YNFKEQ. After removal of 1 base from V and 0 bases from J, the junction contained 4 bases not matched to a gene. The CDR3 extends over 16 amino acids. Here the CDR3 reads CASSQAASGSTDTQYF. The CDR3 DNA reads TGTGCCAGCAGCCAAGCCGCTAGCGGTAGCACAGATACGCAGTATTTT.

This clonotype was seen only a few times. J is TRBJ2-1 and V is TRBV9; perhaps TRBD1 as D (6 bases). This CDR3 contains 15 residues. The V and J ends lost 0 bases and 4 bases respectively, with 11 bases between them. Germline V gene lookup returns CDR1 SGDLS and CDR2 YYNGEE. The CDR3: CASSVEGDAYNEQFF. The CDR3 bases are TGTGCCAGCAGCGTAGAGGGGGACGCATACAATGAGCAGTTCTTC.

As for this clonotype: This may arise from a read error, as a much more abundant clone is one base away. The V and J genes are TRBV12-3 or TRBV12-4 and TRBJ2-7, with D perhaps TRBD1 (6 bases). CDR3 size: 12 residues. CDR3 DNA sequence: TGTGCCAGCAGTTTCCCGACAGGCGAGCGGTACTTC. Its protein is CASSFPTGERYF.

The CDR3 region has the DNA TGCAGCGTTGACCCAGGGGGCGCTGGGGCCAACGTCCTGACTTTC. Translated: CSVDPGGAGANVLTF. The chain links TRBV29-1 to TRBJ2-6; 8 bases align to TRBD1. The CDR3 spans 15 residues. V lost 3 bases, J lost 2 bases, and 3 bases stayed unmatched. Germline lookup yields CDR1 SQVTM and CDR2 ANQGSEA.

With respect to this clonotype: Since a much larger clone is just one base distant, this may be a read error. This chain links TRBV12-3 or TRBV12-4 with TRBJ2-5; 9 nucleotides line up with TRBD2. This CDR3 comprises 13 residues. The ends lost 10 bases at V and 7 bases at J; junction bases unmatched: 10. The CDR3 is CATNSGRGGTQYF. In nucleotides, the CDR3 is TGTGCCACCAATAGCGGGAGAGGGGGGACCCAGTACTTC.

Only a few counts were recorded for this clonotype. The chain couples TRBV6-5 to TRBJ2-7; 8 bases match TRBD2. The germline V gene encodes CDR1 MNHEY and CDR2 SVGAGI. V lost 4 bases and J lost 1; bases outside the gene matches: 12. The CDR3 loop spans 17 amino acids. CDR3 coding DNA: TGTGCCAGCAGTTCCTTCTTTGTGGCGGGAGGTTCCTACGAGCAGTACTTC. Translating it yields CASSSFFVAGGSYEQYF.

This clonotype was counted only a few times. The chain uses TRBV4-3 and TRBJ2-2, with D maybe TRBD1 (6 bases). Looked up from germline, CDR1 is LGHNA and CDR2 is YSLEER. The CDR3 has 15 amino acids. The V end was cut by 0 bases, the J end by 1 base, with 6 bases between. DNA of the CDR3: TGCGCCAGCAGCCAAGACAGGGGGAACACCGGGGAGCTGTTTTTT. This encodes CASSQDRGNTGELFF.

The gene calls are TRBV7-2 and TRBJ2-7; 9 bases align to TRBD2. V dropped 4 bases and J dropped 7; count of bases not matched to a gene: 8. The germline V gene encodes CDR1 SGHTA and CDR2 FQGNSA. This CDR3 region has 14 residues. The CDR3 DNA is TGTGCCAGCAGCTCTCTAGCGGGGACTACAGAGCAGTACTTC. The encoded protein is CASSSLAGTTEQYF.

The CDR3 DNA is TGTGCCAGCAGTGAAGAGGACAGCAGCAATCAGCCCCAGCATTTT. Translating gives CASSEEDSSNQPQHF. This chain joins TRBV6-1 and TRBJ1-5; D is perhaps TRBD1 (6 bases). Per the germline V gene, CDR1 is MNHNS and CDR2 is SASEGT. The germline V and J ends were trimmed by 1 base and 1 base, with 8 bases remaining between them. The CDR3 consists of 15 residues.

This clonotype was counted once. The gene calls are TRBV21-1 and TRBJ2-1. TRBV21-1 is assigned pseudogene status. The CDR3 loop spans 15 amino acids. This CDR3 reads CASSRAETAYNEQFF. CDR3 coding DNA: TGTGCCAGCAGCCGAGCGGAAACCGCCTACAATGAGCAGTTCTTC.

CDR3 amino acids: CASSLGEGFQETQYF. The CDR3 DNA reads TGTGCCAGCAGCTTGGGGGAAGGCTTCCAAGAGACCCAGTACTTC. The gene calls are TRBV7-9 and TRBJ2-5; D tentatively reads TRBD1 or TRBD2 (5 bases each). Per the germline V gene, CDR1 is SEHNR and CDR2 is FQNEAQ (reference sequence). Trimming shortened V by 3 bases and J by 1 base, and 12 bases separated the two germline ends. This CDR3 is built from 15 residues.